Given below is one TCR beta chain in context. Germline V CDR1 and CDR2: SEHNR, FQNEAQ (reference sequence). The ends were cut back, 8 bases at V and 0 bases at J, with 25 bases in the middle. The CDR3 totals 19 residues. Original data processing: Estimation of nucleated cell counts relied on the amplification of reference gene primers. This table comes from immunoSEQ multiplex PCR, and its TCRdb copy is limited to in-frame clones, with some not included. D and trimming were read from the DNA, whereas the V and J calls and clone size are those reported in that table. The sample shows about 50,000 clones, around 90% of them seen only once. This sample was taken from a study of blood T cell repertoires in COVID-19. Study summary: COVID-19 samples from acute and convalescent phases originated in the United States, Italy and Spain. PBMCs, B-cell-depleted T cells, or T cells provided the cDNA or gDNA that made up the material.

The clonotype comes from a man aged 45 to 65 with active COVID-19. V gene TRBV7-9 combines with J gene TRBJ1-4; tentative D call: TRBD1 (6 bases). Sequenced material: peripheral blood. CDR3 residues: CASLFGPDQGRATNEKLFF. The CDR3, as DNA: TGTGCCAGCCTGTTCGGCCCAGACCAGGGGAGGGCAACTAATGAAAAACTGTTTTTT.